One and the same sample provided the 15 T cell receptor beta chains below, sequenced in a study of cytomegalovirus exposure and HLA in healthy donors. The primer mix had 60 Vbeta and 13 Jbeta primers. Assay used: immunoSEQ multiplex PCR; TCRdb lists only in-frame clones, some missing. The data contain fewer than 250,000 clones, over 75% of them seen just once; the ten biggest clones take up approximately 10%. The material sequenced was PBMCs. The receptors here all came from a woman aged 45 to 65 in good health and CMV-seropositive.

The chain is built from TRBV5-1 and TRBJ2-7, with 9 positions matching TRBD2. This CDR3 comprises 17 residues. The ends lost 2 bases at V and 2 bases at J; junction bases unmatched: 11. Germline loops: CDR1 SGHRS, CDR2 YFSETQ. The CDR3: CASSLNPIAGDTYEQYF. CDR3 in DNA: TGCGCCAGCAGCTTAAACCCAATAGCGGGGGACACCTACGAGCAGTACTTC.

The rearrangement joins TRBV19 to TRBJ1-3; 9 bases line up with TRBD1. Germline V gene lookup returns CDR1 LNHDA and CDR2 SQIVND (reference sequence). This CDR3 contains 13 residues. Trimming removed 9 bases from V and 5 bases from J; junction bases left unmatched: 5. CDR3 loop: CASGTGRRNTIYF. The CDR3 DNA is TGTGCCAGCGGGACAGGGAGACGAAACACCATATATTTT.

The chain recombines TRBV5-4 with TRBJ2-7, with 10 bases that match TRBD1. The germline CDR1 and CDR2 sequences are SGHNT and YYREEE (reference sequence). J was trimmed by 6 bases and V by 4 bases; bases with no gene match: 7. The CDR3 has 14 amino acids. CDR3 coding DNA: TGTGCCAGCAGCCAAGGGACAGGGGAGGGCGAGCAGTACTTC. It yields the protein CASSQGTGEGEQYF.

The gene calls are TRBV4-1 and TRBJ2-7; no clear D gene. The CDR3 is 13 amino acids. Germline V gene lookup returns CDR1 MGHRA and CDR2 YSYEKL. Between the trimmed V and J ends, which lost 5 bases and 5 bases, there was a span of 13 bases. CDR3 amino acids: CASSSSRRNEQYF. The CDR3 coding sequence is TGCGCCAGCAGCTCGAGTCGGAGAAACGAGCAGTACTTC.

The chain recombines TRBV5-5 with TRBJ2-7, with TRBD1 matching 8 bases. After removal of 6 bases from V and 6 bases from J, the junction contained 11 bases not matched to a gene. The CDR3 is made up of 14 amino acids. Looked up from germline, CDR1 is SGHKS and CDR2 is YYEKEE (reference sequence). Here the CDR3 DNA reads TGTGCCAGCACCTCGGGGACAGGATACTCCGAGCAGTACTTC. Its protein is CASTSGTGYSEQYF.

This clone was recorded a few times. The CDR3 reads CASSEFLADEKLFF. The CDR3 nucleotides are TGTGCCAGCAGTGAATTCTTGGCCGATGAAAAACTGTTTTTT. V is TRBV25-1 and J is TRBJ1-4; D not resolved. Germline CDR1 and CDR2: MGHDK and SYGVNS. The CDR3 has 14 residues. Trimming removed 1 base from V and 6 bases from J, with 9 bases in between.

CDR3 region: CASIGLAGGSQYF. CDR3 bases: TGTGCCAGCATTGGACTAGCGGGGGGATCGCAGTATTTT. This chain uses TRBV2 with TRBJ2-3; TRBD2 agrees at 14 bases. The CDR3 has 13 residues. From germline, CDR1 is SNHLY and CDR2 FYNNEI. V lost 7 bases to trimming and J lost 10 bases; unmatched junction nucleotides: 4.

In its sample, this clone was seen a few times. CDR3 region: CAWSVTLAKLFF. The CDR3 DNA reads TGTGCCTGGAGTGTAACCCTCGCGAAACTGTTTTTT. The chain is built from TRBV30 and TRBJ1-4; D gene unclear. The CDR3 runs 12 residues. Germline lookup yields CDR1 GTSNPN and CDR2 SVGIG (reference sequence). Trimming left V 0 bases short and J 11 bases short, with 10 bases between.

The rearrangement uses TRBV30 and TRBJ1-1; maybe TRBD1 (6 bases). Germline values: CDR1 GTSNPN, CDR2 SVGIG (reference sequence). Between the trimmed V and J ends, which lost 3 bases and 6 bases, there was a span of 8 bases. This CDR3 contains 11 residues. Here the CDR3 DNA reads TGTGCCTGGAGGGGACATGCTGAAGCTTTCTTT. Translated: CAWRGHAEAFF.

The rearrangement links TRBV28 to TRBJ1-2; 9 nucleotides agree with TRBD1. The germline gives CDR1 MDHEN, CDR2 SYDVKM. J gave up 7 bases and V 6 bases, and 6 bases lay outside the gene matches. The CDR3 is 13 residues long. CDR3 sequence reads: CASRGGQGSGYTF. CDR3 in DNA: TGTGCCAGCAGGGGGGGACAGGGATCTGGCTACACCTTC.

This chain uses TRBV28 with TRBJ1-4; 11 nucleotides match TRBD1. CDR1 and CDR2 (germline): MDHEN, SYDVKM. The CDR3 spans 15 residues. V lost 3 bases to trimming and J lost 7 bases; unmatched junction nucleotides: 4. In DNA, the CDR3 is TGTGCCAGCAGTTTGTGGGACAGGGGGGGTGAAAAACTGTTTTTT. This gives the protein CASSLWDRGGEKLFF.

This chain links TRBV9 with TRBJ1-3; perhaps TRBD1 as D (5 bases). Germline lookup yields CDR1 SGDLS and CDR2 YYNGEE. The CDR3 spans 15 residues. V was pared by 3 bases and J by 0 bases, with 10 bases between. CDR3 DNA: TGTGCCAGCAGCGAACAGGAAAGCTCTGGAAACACCATATATTTT. As protein: CASSEQESSGNTIYF.

This clone was observed once. V is TRBV6-6 and J is TRBJ1-2, with a weak D call TRBD1 (5 bases). The CDR3 is 14 amino acids. CDR1 and CDR2 (germline): MNHNY, SVGAGI (reference sequence). V lost 4 bases to trimming and J lost 4 bases, with 13 bases between them. The CDR3 coding sequence is TGTGCCAGCAGTTTTGACAGACCCCTCTATGGCTACACCTTC. It translates to CASSFDRPLYGYTF.

The chain joins TRBV27 to TRBJ2-3; 14 bases match TRBD2. CDR3 length: 20 residues. CDR1 is MNHEY, CDR2 SMNVEV, per germline (reference sequence). Losses at the gene ends were 4 bases for V and 8 bases for J; bases not matched to a gene: 20. DNA of the CDR3: TGTGCCAGCAGTTCAGCGGGACTAGCGGGGGAGCCCTTCTCACGACTTACGCAGTATTTT. Amino acid sequence: CASSSAGLAGEPFSRLTQYF.

The chain carries TRBV7-9 and TRBJ2-1; 7 positions match TRBD1. The CDR3 loop spans 15 amino acids. Germline V CDR1 and CDR2: SEHNR, FQNEAQ (reference sequence). V lost 6 bases and J lost 4; bases outside the gene matches: 9. The CDR3 DNA sequence: TGTGCCAGCAGACCCGACAGGGCAATTTACAATGAGCAGTTCTTC. As protein: CASRPDRAIYNEQFF.